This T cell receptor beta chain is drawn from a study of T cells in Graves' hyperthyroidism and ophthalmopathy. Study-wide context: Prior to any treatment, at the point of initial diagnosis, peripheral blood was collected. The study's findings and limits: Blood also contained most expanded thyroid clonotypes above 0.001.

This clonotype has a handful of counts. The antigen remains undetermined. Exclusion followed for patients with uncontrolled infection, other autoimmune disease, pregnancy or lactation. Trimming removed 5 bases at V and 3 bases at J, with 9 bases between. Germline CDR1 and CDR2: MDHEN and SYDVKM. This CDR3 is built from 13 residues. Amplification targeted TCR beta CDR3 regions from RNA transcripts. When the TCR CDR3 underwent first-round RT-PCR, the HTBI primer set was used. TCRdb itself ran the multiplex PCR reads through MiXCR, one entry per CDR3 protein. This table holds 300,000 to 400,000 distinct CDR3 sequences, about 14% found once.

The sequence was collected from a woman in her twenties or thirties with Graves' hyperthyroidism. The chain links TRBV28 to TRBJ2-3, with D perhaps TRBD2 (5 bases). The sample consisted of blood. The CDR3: CASSTIATDTQYF. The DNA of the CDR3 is TGTGCCAGCAGTACAATAGCGACAGATACGCAGTATTTT.